One and the same sample provided the 28 T cell receptor beta chains below, sequenced in a study of tumor-infiltrating lymphocytes in localized non-small cell lung cancer. Libraries were prepared by immunoSEQ multiplex PCR; TCRdb keeps only in-frame clonotypes and omits some of them. The sample has around 6,700 clones; around 77% are singletons. Sequencing used lung tumor tissue. Receptors originate from a human donor with non-small cell lung cancer.

This clone appeared a single time. This chain connects TRBV19 to TRBJ2-5; tentatively, D is TRBD1 (5 bases). CDR3 length: 10 amino acids. CDR1 and CDR2 (germline): LNHDA, SQIVND (reference sequence). Written as DNA, the CDR3 is TGTGCTTCAGGGAAAGAGACCCAGTACTTC. Its translation: CASGKETQYF.

The rearrangement joins TRBV27 to TRBJ1-2; D is unresolved. The germline V and J ends were trimmed by 2 bases and 6 bases, with 10 bases remaining between them. There are 13 residues in the CDR3. Per the germline V gene, CDR1 is MNHEY and CDR2 is SMNVEV (reference sequence). CDR3 nucleotides: TGTGCCAGCAGTTTACTGAACGGGAATGGCTACACCTTC. It encodes CASSLLNGNGYTF.

This chain links TRBV7-9 with TRBJ2-3; TRBD1 is a possible D gene (5 bases). Trimming removed 1 base at V and 5 bases at J, with 19 bases between. Germline values: CDR1 SEHNR, CDR2 FQNEAQ (reference sequence). CDR3 length: 17 residues. The DNA for the CDR3 is TGTGCCAGCAGCTTAGTAATAATGGGTGGGGCAGAAGATACGCAGTATTTT. Translating gives CASSLVIMGGAEDTQYF. The full variable domain, completed using reference TRBV7-9 and TRBJ2-3, is DTGVSQNPRHKITKRGQNVTFRCDPISEHNRLYWYRQTLGQGPEFLTYFQNEAQLEKSRLLSDRFSAERPKGSFSTLEIQRTEQGDSAMYLCASSLVIMGGAEDTQYFGPGTRLTVL.

The rearrangement joins TRBV7-9 to TRBJ1-2; D gene unclear. The CDR3 length is 13 residues. Deletions cut 1 base from V and 4 bases from J, with 7 bases between. Germline CDR1 is SEHNR and CDR2 is FQNEAQ (reference sequence). CDR3 coding DNA: TGTGCCAGCAGCTTAGGACAAACCTATGGCTACACCTTC. This translates into CASSLGQTYGYTF.

This chain links TRBV2 with TRBJ1-2; unclear D gene. Germline CDR1 is SNHLY and CDR2 is FYNNEI. This CDR3 is built from 12 residues. Between the trimmed V and J ends, which lost 4 bases and 3 bases, there was a span of 6 bases. The CDR3 is CASSVRDYGYTF. The DNA of the CDR3 is TGTGCCAGCAGTGTACGGGACTATGGCTACACCTTC.

The rearrangement links TRBV5-4 to TRBJ2-1, with TRBD1 identical over 8 bases. The CDR3 sequence is 14 residues long. Germline trimming cut 1 base from V and 4 bases from J; bases unmatched to any gene: 1. In germline, CDR1 is SGHNT, CDR2 YYREEE (reference sequence). CDR3 bases: TGTGCCAGCAGCTTGCGGACAGGGTACAATGAGCAGTTCTTC. It specifies CASSLRTGYNEQFF.

The J gene is TRBJ2-3, the V gene TRBV6-5; D unclear. CDR3 size: 11 residues. Trimming cost V 1 base and J 8 bases, with 4 bases left between them. The germline gives CDR1 MNHEY, CDR2 SVGAGI. The DNA of the CDR3 is TGTGCCAGCAGTTACTTGAGTACGCAGTATTTT. This sequence encodes CASSYLSTQYF.

The chain carries TRBV6-6 and TRBJ2-1, with a tentative D call TRBD1 (7 bases). The CDR3 is made up of 15 amino acids. Germline CDR1 reads MNHNY; CDR2 reads SVGAGI (reference sequence). Trimming cost V 7 bases and J 0 bases, with 13 bases left between them. The CDR3 loop reads CASIYQGGSYNEQFF. The CDR3 DNA reads TGTGCCAGCATCTATCAGGGGGGCTCCTACAATGAGCAGTTCTTC.

This clone occurred once. This chain links TRBV18 with TRBJ2-5; D is undetermined. The CDR3 spans 14 residues. Germline V gene data show CDR1 as KGHSH and CDR2 as LQKENI. V was shortened by 0 bases and J by 2 bases, with 7 bases between the two germline ends. The CDR3 DNA reads as TGTGCCAGCTCACCACCTAGTCAGCAAGAGACCCAGTACTTC. This gives the protein CASSPPSQQETQYF.

The chain employs TRBV5-6 and TRBJ2-5; 13 bases match TRBD2. After removal of 4 bases from V and 1 base from J, the junction contained 1 base not matched to a gene. There are 15 residues in the CDR3. The germline CDR1 and CDR2 sequences are SGHDT and YYEEEE. In nucleotides, the CDR3 is TGTGCCAGCAGCCGACTAGCGGGGGGCCAAGAGACCCAGTACTTC. Protein sequence: CASSRLAGGQETQYF.

The chain combines TRBV9 with TRBJ1-5, with D maybe TRBD1 (5 bases). The CDR3 is 16 residues long. The V and J ends lost 4 bases and 2 bases respectively, with 16 bases between them. Looked up from germline, CDR1 is SGDLS and CDR2 is YYNGEE. The CDR3 spells CASSLGDGLGNQPQHF. In nucleotides, the CDR3 is TGTGCCAGCAGCTTAGGGGACGGACTAGGCAATCAGCCCCAGCATTTT.

J is TRBJ2-1 and V is TRBV5-5; 7 bases fit TRBD2. V gave up 4 bases and J gave up 2 bases; unmatched junction bases: 3. In germline, CDR1 is SGHKS, CDR2 YYEKEE (reference sequence). This CDR3 has 14 amino acids. The CDR3 nucleotides are TGTGCCAGCAGCGGGGCGGGAGCCTACAATGAGCAGTTCTTC. This sequence encodes CASSGAGAYNEQFF.

The V gene is TRBV7-9, the J gene TRBJ2-7, with D possibly matching TRBD2 (7 bases). CDR3 length equals 16 residues. V was clipped by 1 base and J by 2 bases, with 15 bases between them. Germline assignment: CDR1 SEHNR and CDR2 FQNEAQ (reference sequence). The CDR3 DNA reads as TGTGCCAGCAGCTTAGGGGGGGGCGGGACAACCTACGAGCAGTACTTC. It translates to CASSLGGGGTTYEQYF.

The chain employs TRBV30 and TRBJ1-3; 7 positions agree with TRBD1. V trimming: 3 bases; J trimming: 2 bases; junction bases outside the gene matches: 1. Germline V gene lookup returns CDR1 GTSNPN and CDR2 SVGIG (reference sequence). CDR3 length: 13 amino acids. The DNA for the CDR3 is TGTGCCTGGAGAGGACAGGCTGGAAACACCATATATTTT. It yields the protein CAWRGQAGNTIYF.

The chain employs TRBV10-3 and TRBJ2-5; D is possibly TRBD2 (6 bases). V was cut by 5 bases and J by 2 bases, with 15 bases left in between. Germline CDR1 is ENHRY and CDR2 is SYGVKD. The CDR3 has 15 residues. This chain's CDR3 is CAISPSIGGQETQYF. The DNA for the CDR3 is TGTGCCATCAGTCCCAGTATTGGGGGGCAAGAGACCCAGTACTTC.

Remarks on this clone: One junction end does not reproduce the germline sequence, and a read error may be involved. V usage is TRBV10-3 and J usage is TRBJ1-1; D possibly corresponds to TRBD1 (6 bases). In germline, CDR1 is ENHRY, CDR2 SYGVKD. The length of the CDR3 is 14 residues. The CDR3 DNA reads as TGTGCCATCCGTGAAGGGGGTCCTAACACTGAAGCTTTCTTT. This translates into CAIREGGPNTEAFF.

The gene calls are TRBV5-1 and TRBJ2-1; 16 nucleotides align to TRBD2. This CDR3 region has 17 residues. The V segment lost 5 bases and the J segment 6 bases; nucleotides outside the gene matches: 8. Per germline, CDR1 SGHRS and CDR2 YFSETQ. The CDR3 region is CASSMGTSGRVINEQFF. CDR3 sequence (DNA): TGCGCCAGCAGTATGGGGACTAGCGGGAGGGTGATCAATGAGCAGTTCTTC.

The chain employs TRBV27 and TRBJ1-6, with 9 bases fitting TRBD1. V dropped 8 bases and J dropped 2; count of bases not matched to a gene: 7. CDR1 and CDR2 (germline): MNHEY, SMNVEV (reference sequence). The length of the CDR3 is 16 residues. For the CDR3, the DNA is TGTGCCAGCCGTAGGGGACAGGGCACCTATAATTCACCCCTCCACTTT. It is translated as CASRRGQGTYNSPLHF.

The chain combines TRBV11-2 with TRBJ2-5; perhaps TRBD2 as D (6 bases). Trimming took off 3 bases at V and 1 base at J, with 21 bases between the two ends. CDR3 size: 18 residues. Germline V CDR1 and CDR2: SGHAT, FQNNGV. The CDR3 DNA sequence: TGTGCCAGCAGCTTTATAGTGGGACTGACAGCTGGCCAAGAGACCCAGTACTTC. It translates to CASSFIVGLTAGQETQYF.

The V and J genes are TRBV10-3 and TRBJ1-1, with 9 bases matching TRBD1. CDR1 and CDR2 (germline): ENHRY, SYGVKD. The CDR3 contains 13 residues. J lost 8 bases, V lost 4 bases, and 5 bases had no gene match. The CDR3 sequence: CAISGVGTGEAFF. Written as DNA, the CDR3 is TGTGCCATCAGTGGGGTCGGGACAGGGGAAGCTTTCTTT.

The chain recombines TRBV19 with TRBJ1-5; possibly TRBD1 for D (6 bases). This CDR3 comprises 13 residues. V was pared by 3 bases and J by 7 bases, with 10 bases between. The germline V gene has CDR1 LNHDA and CDR2 SQIVND (reference sequence). DNA of the CDR3: TGTGCCAGTAGTATTCAACAGGGCCAGCCCCAGCATTTT. The encoded protein is CASSIQQGQPQHF.

The chain couples TRBV4-1 to TRBJ1-1, with D unresolved. V lost 0 bases, J lost 0 bases, and 5 bases lay in between. The CDR3 runs to 14 residues. The germline CDR1 and CDR2 sequences are MGHRA and YSYEKL. The CDR3 DNA sequence: TGCGCCAGCAGCCAAGACCCGATGAACACTGAAGCTTTCTTT. Translation: CASSQDPMNTEAFF.

V gene TRBV30 combines with J gene TRBJ2-1, with D possibly matching TRBD2 (6 bases). The germline V gene encodes CDR1 GTSNPN and CDR2 SVGIG (reference sequence). The CDR3 contains 10 residues. The ends were cut back, 8 bases at V and 8 bases at J, with 10 bases in the middle. This CDR3 reads CAKSGYEQFF. The CDR3, as DNA: TGTGCCAAGAGCGGGTATGAGCAGTTCTTC.

The V gene is TRBV28, the J gene TRBJ1-2; no firm D call. Germline values: CDR1 MDHEN, CDR2 SYDVKM. Trimming left V 10 bases short and J 7 bases short, with 19 bases between. This CDR3 contains 13 residues. CDR3 nucleotide sequence: TGTGCCATTGGAGGGCAGCCCCACTCTGGCTACACCTTC. The encoded protein is CAIGGQPHSGYTF.

The genes are TRBV28 and TRBJ1-4; 8 positions agree with TRBD1. CDR3 length equals 14 residues. J lost 8 bases, V lost 7 bases, and 9 bases had no gene match. The germline CDR1 and CDR2 sequences are MDHEN and SYDVKM. Here the CDR3 DNA reads TGTGCCAGCACCGTGACAGGGGAGCGAGAAAAACTGTTTTTT. This translates into CASTVTGEREKLFF.

This chain links TRBV6-5 with TRBJ1-4; D ambiguous. This CDR3 spans 14 amino acids. Trimming shortened V by 6 bases and J by 0 bases, and 8 bases separated the two germline ends. The germline gives CDR1 MNHEY, CDR2 SVGAGI. The CDR3 sequence is CASSPGATNEKLFF. In nucleotides, the CDR3 is TGTGCCAGCAGCCCTGGTGCAACTAATGAAAAACTGTTTTTT.

The rearrangement links TRBV19 to TRBJ1-6; maybe TRBD1 (6 bases). The CDR3 sequence is 16 residues long. Germline-derived CDR1 and CDR2 are LNHDA and SQIVND (reference sequence). V shed 5 bases and J shed 2 bases, with 13 bases lying between them. The CDR3 DNA is TGTGCCAGTAGTGTAACAGGGATAACCTATAATTCACCCCTCCACTTT. Translating gives CASSVTGITYNSPLHF.

The chain carries TRBV6-5 and TRBJ2-5; D not certain. CDR1 and CDR2 from the germline V gene are MNHEY and SVGAGI. The CDR3 has 13 residues. V lost 5 bases and J 9 bases, leaving 16 bases between the germline ends. The DNA of the CDR3 is TGTGCCAGCAGTCCTCAAGAACAGTGGGCCCAGTACTTC. Translating gives CASSPQEQWAQYF.